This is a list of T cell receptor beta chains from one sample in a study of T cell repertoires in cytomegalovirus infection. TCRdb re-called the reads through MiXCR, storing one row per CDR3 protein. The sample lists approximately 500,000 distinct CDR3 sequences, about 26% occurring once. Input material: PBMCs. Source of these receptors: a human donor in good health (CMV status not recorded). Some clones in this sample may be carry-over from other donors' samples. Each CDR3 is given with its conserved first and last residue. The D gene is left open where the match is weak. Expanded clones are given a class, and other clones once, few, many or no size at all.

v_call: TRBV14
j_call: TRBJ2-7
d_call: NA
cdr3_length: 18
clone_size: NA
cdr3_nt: TGTGCCAGCAGCCAACGTACAATTTTCGGGGCGGGCGGCTACGAGCAGTACTTC
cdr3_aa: CASSQRTIFGAGGYEQYF

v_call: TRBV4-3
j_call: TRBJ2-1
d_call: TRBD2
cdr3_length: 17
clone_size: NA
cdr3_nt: TGCGCCAGCAGCCAAGATTCGTCAGCGGGGAGTTACAATGAGCAGTTCTTC
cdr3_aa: CASSQDSSAGSYNEQFF

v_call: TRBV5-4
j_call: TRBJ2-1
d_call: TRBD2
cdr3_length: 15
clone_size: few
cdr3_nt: TGTGCCAGCAGCCCGGGAGGAGGGCGCGTCAATGAGCAGTTCTTC
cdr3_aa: CASSPGGGRVNEQFF

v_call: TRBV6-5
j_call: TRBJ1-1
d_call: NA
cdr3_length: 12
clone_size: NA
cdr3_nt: TGTGCCAGTTCAAGGTGGGGTACTGAAGCTTTCTTT
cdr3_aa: CASSRWGTEAFF

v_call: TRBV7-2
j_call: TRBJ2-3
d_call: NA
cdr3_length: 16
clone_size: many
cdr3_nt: TGTGCCAGCAGCCCCGTGAGAGGGACTAGCACAGATACGCAGTATTTT
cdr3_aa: CASSPVRGTSTDTQYF

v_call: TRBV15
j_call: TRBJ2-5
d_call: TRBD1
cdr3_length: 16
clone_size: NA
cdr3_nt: TGTGCCACCAGCAGACCGACAGGGGGCCTGAAAGAGACCCAGTACTTC
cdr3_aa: CATSRPTGGLKETQYF

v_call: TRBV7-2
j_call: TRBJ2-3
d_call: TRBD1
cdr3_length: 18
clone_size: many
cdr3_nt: TGTGCCAGCAGATCGTGGCAGGGGGCAACCATGAGTCGAGATACGCAGTATTTT
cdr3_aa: CASRSWQGATMSRDTQYF

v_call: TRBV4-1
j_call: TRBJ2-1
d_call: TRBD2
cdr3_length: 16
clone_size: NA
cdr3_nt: TGCGCCAGCAGCCCAGTCAGGACGGGAGGGCACAATGAGCAGTTCTTC
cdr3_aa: CASSPVRTGGHNEQFF

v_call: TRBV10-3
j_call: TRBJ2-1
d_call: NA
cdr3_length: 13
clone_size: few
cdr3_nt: TGTGCCATCAGCTTGGACAGAAGCAATGAGCAGTTCTTC
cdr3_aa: CAISLDRSNEQFF

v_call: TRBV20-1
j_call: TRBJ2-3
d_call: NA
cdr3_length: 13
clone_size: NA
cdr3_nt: TGCAGTGCTAGTGCCCGACTGCTCGATACGCAGTATTTT
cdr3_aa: CSASARLLDTQYF

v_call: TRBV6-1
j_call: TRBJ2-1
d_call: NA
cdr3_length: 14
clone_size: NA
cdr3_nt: TGTGCCAGCAGCCGAAGACTACCTGACAATGAGCAGTTCTTC
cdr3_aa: CASSRRLPDNEQFF

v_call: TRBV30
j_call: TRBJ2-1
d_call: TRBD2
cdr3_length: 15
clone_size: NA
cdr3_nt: TGTGCCTGGAGTTGGGTTCCGGGAGGAGGAGGTGAGCAGTTCTTC
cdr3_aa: CAWSWVPGGGGEQFF

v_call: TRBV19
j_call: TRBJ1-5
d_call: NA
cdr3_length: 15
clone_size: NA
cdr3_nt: TGTGCCAGTAGTATTTTGGATCAGGGCGGACAGCCCCAGCATTTT
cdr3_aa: CASSILDQGGQPQHF

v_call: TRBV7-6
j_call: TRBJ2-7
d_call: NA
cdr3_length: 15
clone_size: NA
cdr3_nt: TGTGCCAGCAGCTTAACAACGGGGGCAACCTACGAGCAGTACTTC
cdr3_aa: CASSLTTGATYEQYF

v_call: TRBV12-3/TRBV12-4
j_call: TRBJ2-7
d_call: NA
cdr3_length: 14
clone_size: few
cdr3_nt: TGTGCCAGCACCCTGGGGCAGGGTGACTACGAGCAGTACTTC
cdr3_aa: CASTLGQGDYEQYF

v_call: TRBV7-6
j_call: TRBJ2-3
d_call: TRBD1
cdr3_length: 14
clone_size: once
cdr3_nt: TGTGCCAGCAGCTTAGGGACAGGTTCAGATACGCAGTATTTT
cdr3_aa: CASSLGTGSDTQYF

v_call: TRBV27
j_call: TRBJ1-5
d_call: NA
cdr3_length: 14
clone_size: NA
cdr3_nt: TGTGCCAGCAGTTCATTACCGGGGGATCAGCCCCAGCATTTT
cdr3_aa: CASSSLPGDQPQHF

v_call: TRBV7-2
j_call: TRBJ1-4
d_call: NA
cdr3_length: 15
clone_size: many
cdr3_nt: TGTGCCAGCAGCTTAGCGTACGGGGCCTGGGAAAAACTGTTTTTT
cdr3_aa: CASSLAYGAWEKLFF

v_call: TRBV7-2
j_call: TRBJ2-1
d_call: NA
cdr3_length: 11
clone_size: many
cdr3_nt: TGTGCCAGCAGCCGAAGAAATGAGCAGTTCTTC
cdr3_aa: CASSRRNEQFF

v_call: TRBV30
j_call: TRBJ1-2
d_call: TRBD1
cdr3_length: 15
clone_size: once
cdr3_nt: TGTGCCTGGAAATTACGGGACAGGGGATCCTATGGCTACACCTTC
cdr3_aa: CAWKLRDRGSYGYTF

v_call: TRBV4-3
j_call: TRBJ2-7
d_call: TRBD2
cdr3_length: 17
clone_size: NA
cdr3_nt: TGCGCCAGCAGCCAAGATTTTGCGACTAGCGGGAGTTACGAGCAGTACTTC
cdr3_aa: CASSQDFATSGSYEQYF

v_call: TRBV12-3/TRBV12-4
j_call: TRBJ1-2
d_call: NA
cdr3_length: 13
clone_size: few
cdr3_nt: TGTGCCAGCAGTGACATAAAGCTTAATGGCTACACCTTC
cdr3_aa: CASSDIKLNGYTF

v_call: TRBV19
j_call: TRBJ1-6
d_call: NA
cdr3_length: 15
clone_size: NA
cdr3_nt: TGTGCCAGTAGTATTTCGGACACCCAAGGTTCACCCCTCCACTTT
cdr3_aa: CASSISDTQGSPLHF

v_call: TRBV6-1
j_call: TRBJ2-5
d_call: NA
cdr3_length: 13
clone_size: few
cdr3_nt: TGTGCCAGCACCTTGGAGGAGAGAGGGACCCAGTACTTC
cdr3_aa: CASTLEERGTQYF

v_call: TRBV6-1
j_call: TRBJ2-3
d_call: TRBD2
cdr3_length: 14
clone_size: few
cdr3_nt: TGTGCCAGCAGTTATTTGCTAGCGGGGGATACGCAGTATTTT
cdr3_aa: CASSYLLAGDTQYF

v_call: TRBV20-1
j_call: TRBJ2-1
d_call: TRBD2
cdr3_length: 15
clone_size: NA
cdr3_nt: TGCAGTGCTAGAGATCGCCTAGCGGGAGAGTATGAGCAGTTCTTC
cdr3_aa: CSARDRLAGEYEQFF

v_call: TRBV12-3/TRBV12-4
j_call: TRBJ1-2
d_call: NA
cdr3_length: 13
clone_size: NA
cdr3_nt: TGTGCCAGCAGCCGCCCGAGTAACTATGGCTACACCTTC
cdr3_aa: CASSRPSNYGYTF